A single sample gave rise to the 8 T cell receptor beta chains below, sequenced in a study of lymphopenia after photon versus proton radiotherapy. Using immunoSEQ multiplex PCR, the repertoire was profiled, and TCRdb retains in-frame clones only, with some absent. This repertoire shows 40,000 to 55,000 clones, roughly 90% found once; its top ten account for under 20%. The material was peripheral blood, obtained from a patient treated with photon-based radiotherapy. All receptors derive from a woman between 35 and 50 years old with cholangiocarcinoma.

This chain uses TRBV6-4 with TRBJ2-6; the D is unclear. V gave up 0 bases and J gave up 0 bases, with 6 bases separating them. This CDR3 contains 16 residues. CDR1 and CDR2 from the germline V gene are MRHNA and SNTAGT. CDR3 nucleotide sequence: TGTGCCAGCAGTGACTCGGGTTACTCTGGGGCCAACGTCCTGACTTTC. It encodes CASSDSGYSGANVLTF.

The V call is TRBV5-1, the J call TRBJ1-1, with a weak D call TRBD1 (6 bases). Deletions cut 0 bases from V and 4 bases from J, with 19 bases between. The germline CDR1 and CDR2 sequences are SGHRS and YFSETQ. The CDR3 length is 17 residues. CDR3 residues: CASSLAVNPQGGTEAFF. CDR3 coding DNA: TGCGCCAGCAGCTTGGCGGTCAACCCCCAAGGGGGCACTGAAGCTTTCTTT.

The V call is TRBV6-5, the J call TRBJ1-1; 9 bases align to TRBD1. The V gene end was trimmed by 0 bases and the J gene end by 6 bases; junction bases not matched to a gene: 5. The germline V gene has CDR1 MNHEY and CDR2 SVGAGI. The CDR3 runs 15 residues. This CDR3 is CASSYSDRGGSEAFF. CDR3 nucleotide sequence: TGTGCCAGCAGTTACTCGGACAGGGGCGGGTCTGAAGCTTTCTTT.

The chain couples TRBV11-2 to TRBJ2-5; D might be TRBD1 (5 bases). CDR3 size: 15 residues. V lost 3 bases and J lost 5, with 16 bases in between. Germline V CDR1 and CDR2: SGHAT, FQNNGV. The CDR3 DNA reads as TGTGCCAGCAGCTTGAAGCGCTGGGGCGCGGAGACCCAGTACTTC. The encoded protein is CASSLKRWGAETQYF.

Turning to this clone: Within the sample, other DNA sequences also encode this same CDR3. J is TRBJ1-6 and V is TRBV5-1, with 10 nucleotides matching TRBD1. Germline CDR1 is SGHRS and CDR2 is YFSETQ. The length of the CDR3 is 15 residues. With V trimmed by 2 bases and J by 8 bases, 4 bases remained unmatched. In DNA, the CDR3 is TGCGCCAGCAGCTTTTCCGGGACAGGGGATTCACCCCTCCACTTT. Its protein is CASSFSGTGDSPLHF.

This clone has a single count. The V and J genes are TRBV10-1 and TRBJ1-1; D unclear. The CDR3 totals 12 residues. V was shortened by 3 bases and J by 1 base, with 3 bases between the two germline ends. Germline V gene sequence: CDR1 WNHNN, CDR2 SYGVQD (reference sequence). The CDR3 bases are TGCGCCAGCAGTGATTGGAACACTGAAGCTTTCTTT. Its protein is CASSDWNTEAFF.

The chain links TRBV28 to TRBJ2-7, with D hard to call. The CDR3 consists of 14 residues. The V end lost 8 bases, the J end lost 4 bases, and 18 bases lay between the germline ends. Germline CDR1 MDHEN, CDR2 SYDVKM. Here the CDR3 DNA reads TGTGCCAGCTCGAACACCGGGCTCCAATACGAGCAGTACTTC. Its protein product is CASSNTGLQYEQYF.

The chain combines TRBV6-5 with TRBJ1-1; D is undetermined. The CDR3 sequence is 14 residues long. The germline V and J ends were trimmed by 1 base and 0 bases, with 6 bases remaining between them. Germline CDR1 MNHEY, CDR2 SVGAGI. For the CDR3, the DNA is TGTGCCAGCAGTTACTTCCGTCTGAACACTGAAGCTTTCTTT. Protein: CASSYFRLNTEAFF.